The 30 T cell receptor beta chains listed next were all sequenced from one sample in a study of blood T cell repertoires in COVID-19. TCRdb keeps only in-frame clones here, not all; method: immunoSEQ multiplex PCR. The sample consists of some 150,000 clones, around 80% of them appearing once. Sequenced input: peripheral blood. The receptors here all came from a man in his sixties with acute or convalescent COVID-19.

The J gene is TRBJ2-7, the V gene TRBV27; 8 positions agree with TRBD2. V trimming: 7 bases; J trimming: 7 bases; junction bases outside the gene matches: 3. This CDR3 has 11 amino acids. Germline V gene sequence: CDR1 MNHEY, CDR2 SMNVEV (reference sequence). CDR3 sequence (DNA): TGTGCCAGCACTTCGGGGGGGGAGCAGTACTTC. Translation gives CASTSGGEQYF.

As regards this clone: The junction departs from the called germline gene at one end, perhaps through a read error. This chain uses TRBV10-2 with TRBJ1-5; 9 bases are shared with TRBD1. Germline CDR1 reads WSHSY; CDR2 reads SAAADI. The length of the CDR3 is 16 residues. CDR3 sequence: CAGRQGTGRGNQPQHF. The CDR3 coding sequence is TGCGCCGGCAGGCAGGGGACAGGGAGGGGCAATCAGCCCCAGCATTTT.

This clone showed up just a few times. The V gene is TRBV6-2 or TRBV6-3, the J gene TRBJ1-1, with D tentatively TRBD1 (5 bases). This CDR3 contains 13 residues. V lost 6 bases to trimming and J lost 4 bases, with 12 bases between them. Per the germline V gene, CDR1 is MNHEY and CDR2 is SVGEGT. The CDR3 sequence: CASSFTGGTEAFF. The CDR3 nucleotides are TGTGCCAGCAGCTTCACCGGGGGCACTGAAGCTTTCTTT.

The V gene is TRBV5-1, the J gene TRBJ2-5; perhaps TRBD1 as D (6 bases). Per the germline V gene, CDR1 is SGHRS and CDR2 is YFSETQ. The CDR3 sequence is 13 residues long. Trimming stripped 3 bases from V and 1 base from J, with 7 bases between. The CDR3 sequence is CASSSQGQETQYF. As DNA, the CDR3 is TGCGCCAGCAGCTCACAGGGCCAAGAGACCCAGTACTTC.

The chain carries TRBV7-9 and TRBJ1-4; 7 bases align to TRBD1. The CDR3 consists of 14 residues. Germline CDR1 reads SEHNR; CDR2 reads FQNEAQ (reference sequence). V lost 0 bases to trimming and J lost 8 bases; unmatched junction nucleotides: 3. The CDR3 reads CASSLAGTAEKLFF. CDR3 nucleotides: TGTGCCAGCAGCTTAGCTGGGACAGCGGAAAAACTGTTTTTT.

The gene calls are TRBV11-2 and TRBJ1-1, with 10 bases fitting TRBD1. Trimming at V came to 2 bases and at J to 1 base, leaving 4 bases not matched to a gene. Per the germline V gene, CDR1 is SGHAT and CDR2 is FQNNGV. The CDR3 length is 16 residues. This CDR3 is CASSLMGQGTNTEAFF. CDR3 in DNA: TGTGCCAGCAGCTTAATGGGACAGGGGACGAACACTGAAGCTTTCTTT. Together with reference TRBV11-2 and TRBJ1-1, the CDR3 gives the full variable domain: EAGVAQSPRYKIIEKRQSVAFWCNPISGHATLYWYQQILGQGPKLLIQFQNNGVVDDSQLPKDRFSAERLKGVDSTLKIQPAKLEDSAVYLCASSLMGQGTNTEAFFGQGTRLTVV.

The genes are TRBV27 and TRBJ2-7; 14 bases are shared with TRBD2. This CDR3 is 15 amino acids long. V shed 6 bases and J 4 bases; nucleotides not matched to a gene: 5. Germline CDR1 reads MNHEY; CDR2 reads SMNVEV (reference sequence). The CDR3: CASRGTSGSKYEQYF. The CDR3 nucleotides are TGTGCCAGCAGGGGGACTAGCGGGAGTAAGTACGAGCAGTACTTC.

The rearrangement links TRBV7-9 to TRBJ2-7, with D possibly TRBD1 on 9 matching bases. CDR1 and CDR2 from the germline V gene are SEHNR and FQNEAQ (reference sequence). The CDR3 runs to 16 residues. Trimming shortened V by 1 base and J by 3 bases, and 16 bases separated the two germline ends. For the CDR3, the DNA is TGTGCCAGCAGCTTAGTTAGCGGGACAGGGAACTACGAGCAGTACTTC. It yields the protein CASSLVSGTGNYEQYF. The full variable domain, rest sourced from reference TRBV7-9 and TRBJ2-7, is DTGVSQNPRHKITKRGQNVTFRCDPISEHNRLYWYRQTLGQGPEFLTYFQNEAQLEKSRLLSDRFSAERPKGSFSTLEIQRTEQGDSAMYLCASSLVSGTGNYEQYFGPGTRLTVT.

The CDR3 here is CASSYRVEAEAFF. The CDR3, as DNA: TGTGCCAGCAGTTACCGGGTTGAGGCTGAAGCTTTCTTT. This chain connects TRBV6-5 to TRBJ1-1, with D unclear. Germline-derived CDR1 and CDR2 are MNHEY and SVGAGI. The CDR3 sequence is 13 residues long. V was trimmed by 2 bases and J by 6 bases, leaving 10 bases between them.

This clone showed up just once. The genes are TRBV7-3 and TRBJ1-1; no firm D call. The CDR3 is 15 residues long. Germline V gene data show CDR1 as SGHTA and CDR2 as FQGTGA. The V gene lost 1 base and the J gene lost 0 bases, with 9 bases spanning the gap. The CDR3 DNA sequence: TGTGCCAGCAGCTTAAGGCGGGAAATGAACACTGAAGCTTTCTTT. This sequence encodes CASSLRREMNTEAFF. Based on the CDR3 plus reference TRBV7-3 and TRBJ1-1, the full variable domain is GAGVSQTPSNKVTEKGKYVELRCDPISGHTALYWYRQSLGQGPEFLIYFQGTGAADDSGLPNDRFFAVRPEGSVSTLKIQRTERGDSAVYLCASSLRREMNTEAFFGQGTRLTVV.

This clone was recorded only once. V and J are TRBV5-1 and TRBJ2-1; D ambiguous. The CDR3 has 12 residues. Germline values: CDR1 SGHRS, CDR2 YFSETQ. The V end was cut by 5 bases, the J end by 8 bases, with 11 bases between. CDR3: CASSSTLHEQFF. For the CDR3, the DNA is TGCGCCAGCAGTAGTACCCTCCATGAGCAGTTCTTC.

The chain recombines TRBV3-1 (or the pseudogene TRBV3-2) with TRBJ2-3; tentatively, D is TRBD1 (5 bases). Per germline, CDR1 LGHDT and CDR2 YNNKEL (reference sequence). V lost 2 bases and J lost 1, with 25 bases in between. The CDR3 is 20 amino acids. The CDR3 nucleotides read TGTGCCAGCAGCCAAATGCGACAGCTTGTGATTCCGACCCGCACAGATACGCAGTATTTT. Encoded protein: CASSQMRQLVIPTRTDTQYF.

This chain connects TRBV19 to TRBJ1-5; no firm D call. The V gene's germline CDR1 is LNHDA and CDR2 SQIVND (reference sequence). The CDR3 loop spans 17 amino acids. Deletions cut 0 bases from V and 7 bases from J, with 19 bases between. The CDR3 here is CASSIDLWGDTRQPQHF. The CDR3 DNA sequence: TGTGCCAGTAGTATAGATCTATGGGGAGATACCAGGCAGCCCCAGCATTTT.

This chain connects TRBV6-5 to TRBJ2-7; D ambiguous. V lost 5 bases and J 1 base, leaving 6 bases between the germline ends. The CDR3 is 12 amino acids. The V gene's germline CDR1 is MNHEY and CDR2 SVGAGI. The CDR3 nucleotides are TGTGCCAGCAGTCCCCAGTCCTACGAGCAGTACTTC. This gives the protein CASSPQSYEQYF.

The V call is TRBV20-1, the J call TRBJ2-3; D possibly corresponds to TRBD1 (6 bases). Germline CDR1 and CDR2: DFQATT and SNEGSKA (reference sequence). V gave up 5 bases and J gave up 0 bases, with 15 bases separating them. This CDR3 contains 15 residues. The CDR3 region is CSARGGQRSTDTQYF. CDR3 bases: TGCAGTGCTCGTGGGGGACAACGAAGCACAGATACGCAGTATTTT.

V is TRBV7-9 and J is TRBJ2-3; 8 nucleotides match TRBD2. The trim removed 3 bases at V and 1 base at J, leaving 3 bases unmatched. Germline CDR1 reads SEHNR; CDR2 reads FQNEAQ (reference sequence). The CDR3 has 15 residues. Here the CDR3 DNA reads TGTGCCAGCAGCTTCGCAGCGGGGGGCACAGATACGCAGTATTTT. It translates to CASSFAAGGTDTQYF.

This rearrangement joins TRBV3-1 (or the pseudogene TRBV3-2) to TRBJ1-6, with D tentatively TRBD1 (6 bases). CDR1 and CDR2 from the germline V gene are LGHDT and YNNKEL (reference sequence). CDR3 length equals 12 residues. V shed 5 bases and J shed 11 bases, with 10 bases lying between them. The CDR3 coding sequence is TGTGCCAGCAGCAGACAGGAAACACCCCTCCACTTT. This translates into CASSRQETPLHF.

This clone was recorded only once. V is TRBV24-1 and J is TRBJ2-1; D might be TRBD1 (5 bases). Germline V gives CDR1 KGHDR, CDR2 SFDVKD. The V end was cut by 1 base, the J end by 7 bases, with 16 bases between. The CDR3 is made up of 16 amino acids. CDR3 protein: CATSDFSDKGKNEQFF. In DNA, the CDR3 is TGTGCCACCAGTGATTTTTCGGACAAGGGAAAAAATGAGCAGTTCTTC.

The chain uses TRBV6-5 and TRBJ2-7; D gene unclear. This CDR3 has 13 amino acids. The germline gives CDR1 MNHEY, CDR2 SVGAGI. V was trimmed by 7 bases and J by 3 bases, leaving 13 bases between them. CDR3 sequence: CASMADLSYEQYF. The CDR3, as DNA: TGTGCCAGCATGGCGGATTTAAGCTACGAGCAGTACTTC.

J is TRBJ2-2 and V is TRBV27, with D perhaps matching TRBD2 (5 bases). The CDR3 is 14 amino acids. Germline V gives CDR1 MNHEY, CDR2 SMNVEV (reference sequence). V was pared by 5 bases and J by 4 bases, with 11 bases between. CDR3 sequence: CASSPWTLTGELFF. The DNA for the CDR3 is TGTGCCAGCAGTCCCTGGACTCTCACCGGGGAGCTGTTTTTT.

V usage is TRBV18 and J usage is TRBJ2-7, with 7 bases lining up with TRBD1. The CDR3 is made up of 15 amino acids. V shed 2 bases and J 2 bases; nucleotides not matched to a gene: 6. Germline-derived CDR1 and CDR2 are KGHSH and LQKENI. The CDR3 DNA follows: TGTGCCAGCTCACCATCCCCCGGGACAGCCTACGAGCAGTACTTC. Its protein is CASSPSPGTAYEQYF.

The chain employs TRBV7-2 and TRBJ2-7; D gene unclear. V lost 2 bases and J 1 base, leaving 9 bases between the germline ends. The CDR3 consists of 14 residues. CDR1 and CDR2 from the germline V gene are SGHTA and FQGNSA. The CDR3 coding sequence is TGTGCCAGCAGCTTATCTGGGCAATCCTACGAGCAGTACTTC. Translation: CASSLSGQSYEQYF. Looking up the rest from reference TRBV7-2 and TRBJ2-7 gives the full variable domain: GAGVSQSPSNKVTEKGKDVELRCDPISGHTALYWYRQSLGQGLEFLIYFQGNSAPDKSGLPSDRFSAERTGGSVSTLTIQRTQQEDSAVYLCASSLSGQSYEQYFGPGTRLTVT.

As DNA, the CDR3 is TGTGCCAGCAGCGTAGTGAGCGGCGTGGGGGCTGAGCAGTTCTTC. Protein: CASSVVSGVGAEQFF. J is TRBJ2-1 and V is TRBV9; D might be TRBD1 (6 bases). The CDR3 consists of 15 residues. The germline CDR1 and CDR2 sequences are SGDLS and YYNGEE. The V and J ends lost 0 bases and 9 bases respectively, with 16 bases between them.

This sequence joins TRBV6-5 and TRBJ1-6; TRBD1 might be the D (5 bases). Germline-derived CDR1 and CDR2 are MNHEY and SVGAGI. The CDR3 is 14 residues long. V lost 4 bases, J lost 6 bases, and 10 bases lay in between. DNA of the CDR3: TGTGCCAGCAGTTGGTTGGGGGGTAATTCACCCCTCCACTTT. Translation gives CASSWLGGNSPLHF.

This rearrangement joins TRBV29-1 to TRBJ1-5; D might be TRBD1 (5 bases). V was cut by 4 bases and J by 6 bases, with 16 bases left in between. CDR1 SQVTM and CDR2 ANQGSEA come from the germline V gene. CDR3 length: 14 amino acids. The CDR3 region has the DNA TGCAGCGTTGTATGGGGGGATAGTGGTCAGCCCCAGCATTTT. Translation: CSVVWGDSGQPQHF.

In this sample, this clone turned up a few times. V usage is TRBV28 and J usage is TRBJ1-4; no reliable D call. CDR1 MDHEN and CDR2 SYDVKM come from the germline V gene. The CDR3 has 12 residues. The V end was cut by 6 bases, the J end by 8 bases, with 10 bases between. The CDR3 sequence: CASRAAKEKLFF. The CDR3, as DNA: TGTGCCAGCAGGGCAGCGAAAGAAAAACTGTTTTTT.

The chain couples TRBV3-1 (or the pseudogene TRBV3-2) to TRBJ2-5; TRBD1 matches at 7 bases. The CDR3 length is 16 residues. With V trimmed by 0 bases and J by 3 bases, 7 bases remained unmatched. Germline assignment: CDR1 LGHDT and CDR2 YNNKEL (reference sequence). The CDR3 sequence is CASSQDRDRAKETQYF. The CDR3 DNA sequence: TGTGCCAGCAGCCAAGACCGCGACAGGGCCAAAGAGACCCAGTACTTC.

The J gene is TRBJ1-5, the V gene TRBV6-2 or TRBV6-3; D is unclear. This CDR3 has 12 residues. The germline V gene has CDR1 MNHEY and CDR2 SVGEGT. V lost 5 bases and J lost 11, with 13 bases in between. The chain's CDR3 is CASSLPGGSQHF. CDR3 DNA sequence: TGTGCCAGCAGTCTCCCGGGTGGGTCCCAGCATTTT.

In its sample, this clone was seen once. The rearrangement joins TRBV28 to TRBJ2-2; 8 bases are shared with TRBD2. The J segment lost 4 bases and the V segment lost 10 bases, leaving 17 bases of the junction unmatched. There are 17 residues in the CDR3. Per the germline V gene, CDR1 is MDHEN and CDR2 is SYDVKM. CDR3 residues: CAIPKGTSWGSTGELFF. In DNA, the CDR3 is TGTGCCATTCCGAAAGGGACTAGTTGGGGGAGCACCGGGGAGCTGTTTTTT.

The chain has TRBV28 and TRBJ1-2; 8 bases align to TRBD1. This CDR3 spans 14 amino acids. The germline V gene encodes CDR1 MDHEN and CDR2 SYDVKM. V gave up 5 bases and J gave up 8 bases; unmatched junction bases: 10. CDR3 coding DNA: TGTGCCAGCAGTCCGACAGGGGCCCGCGGAGGCTACACCTTC. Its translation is CASSPTGARGGYTF.